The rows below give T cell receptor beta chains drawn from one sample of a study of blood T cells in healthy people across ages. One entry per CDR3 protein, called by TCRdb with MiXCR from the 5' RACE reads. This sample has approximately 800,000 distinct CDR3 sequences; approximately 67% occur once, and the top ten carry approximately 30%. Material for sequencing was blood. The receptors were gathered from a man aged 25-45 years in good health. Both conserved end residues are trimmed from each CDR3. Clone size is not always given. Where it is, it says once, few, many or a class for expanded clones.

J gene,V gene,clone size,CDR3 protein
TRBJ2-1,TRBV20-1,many,SAVGQGSEQF
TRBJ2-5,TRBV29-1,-,SVERQEETQY
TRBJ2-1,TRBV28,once,ASTLGGVAYNEQF
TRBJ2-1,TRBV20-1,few,SASGFLYNEQF
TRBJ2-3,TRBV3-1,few,ASSQSRLTDTQY
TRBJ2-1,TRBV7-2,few,ASSLVAGEVWVRNEQF
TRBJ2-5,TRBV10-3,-,AIMGDRGSQETQY
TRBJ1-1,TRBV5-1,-,ASSSGVATTEAF
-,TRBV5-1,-,ASSWRQGDEQY
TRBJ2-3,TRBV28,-,ASSSGSVDTQY
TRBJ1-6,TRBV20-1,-,SAAQGKDSPLH
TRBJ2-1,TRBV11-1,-,ASSPLAGGIPNEQF
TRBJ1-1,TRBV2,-,ASKRGTDTEAF
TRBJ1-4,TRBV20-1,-,SADPGGTGSEKLF
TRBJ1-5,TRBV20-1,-,SASSSAETTYSNQPQH
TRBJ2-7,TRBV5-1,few,ASSLGDSGYEQY
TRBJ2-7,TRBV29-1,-,NVVDGGYEQY
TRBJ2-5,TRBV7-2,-,ASSLALAGGTETQY
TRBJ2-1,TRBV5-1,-,ASSFAGGQETQF
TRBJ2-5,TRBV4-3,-,ASSQDWLAGGETQY
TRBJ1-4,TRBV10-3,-,ATADRTNEKLF
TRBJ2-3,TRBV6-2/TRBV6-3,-,ASSNIGDTQY
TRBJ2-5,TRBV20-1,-,SASRTGGGQETQY
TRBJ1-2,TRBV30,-,AGGNDRGRGYT
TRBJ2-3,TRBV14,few,ASSPPITGAAQY
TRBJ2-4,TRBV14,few,ASSQAARVSTKNIQY
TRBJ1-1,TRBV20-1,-,SAGDRDLEAF
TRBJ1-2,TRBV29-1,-,SVGRKETNYGYT
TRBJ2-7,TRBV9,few,ASSPRGQSSYEQY
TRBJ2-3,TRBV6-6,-,ASSYSGTGKPDTQY